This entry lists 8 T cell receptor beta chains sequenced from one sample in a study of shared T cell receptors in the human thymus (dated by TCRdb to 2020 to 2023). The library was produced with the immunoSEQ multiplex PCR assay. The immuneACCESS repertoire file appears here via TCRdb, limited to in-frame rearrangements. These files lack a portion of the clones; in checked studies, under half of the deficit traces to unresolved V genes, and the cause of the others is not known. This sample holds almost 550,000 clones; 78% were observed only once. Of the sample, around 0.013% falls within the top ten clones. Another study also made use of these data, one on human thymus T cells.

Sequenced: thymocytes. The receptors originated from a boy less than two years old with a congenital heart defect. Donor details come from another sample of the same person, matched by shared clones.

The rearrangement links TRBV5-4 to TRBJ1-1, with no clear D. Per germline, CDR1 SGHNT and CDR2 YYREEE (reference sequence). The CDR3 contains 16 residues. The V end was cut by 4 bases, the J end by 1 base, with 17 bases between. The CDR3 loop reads CASSLQNEGGNTEAFF. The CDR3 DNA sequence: TGTGCCAGCAGCCTACAAAACGAGGGAGGGAACACTGAAGCTTTCTTT.

The CDR3 spells CASSQAWWECEQFF. The CDR3 DNA is TGCGCCAGCAGCCAAGCGTGGTGGGAGTGTGAGCAGTTCTTC. The gene calls are TRBV4-3 and TRBJ2-1; D might be TRBD2 (5 bases). V dropped 1 base and J dropped 9 bases, with 13 bases sitting between them. The CDR3 runs 14 residues. Per germline, CDR1 LGHNA and CDR2 YSLEER.

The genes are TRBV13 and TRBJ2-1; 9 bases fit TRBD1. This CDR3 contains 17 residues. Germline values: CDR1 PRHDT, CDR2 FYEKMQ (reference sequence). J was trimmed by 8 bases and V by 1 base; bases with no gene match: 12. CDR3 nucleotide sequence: TGTGCCAGCAGCTTAGTGAGGAACAGGGGGCGCTTGGATGAGCAGTTCTTC. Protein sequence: CASSLVRNRGRLDEQFF.

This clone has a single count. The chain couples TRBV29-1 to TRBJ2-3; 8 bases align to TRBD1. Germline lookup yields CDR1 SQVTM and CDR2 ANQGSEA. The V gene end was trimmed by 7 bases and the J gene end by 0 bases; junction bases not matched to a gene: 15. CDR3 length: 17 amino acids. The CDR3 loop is CSGCPIPDRASTDTQYF. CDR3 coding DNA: TGCAGCGGTTGTCCCATACCGGACAGGGCGAGCACAGATACGCAGTATTTT.

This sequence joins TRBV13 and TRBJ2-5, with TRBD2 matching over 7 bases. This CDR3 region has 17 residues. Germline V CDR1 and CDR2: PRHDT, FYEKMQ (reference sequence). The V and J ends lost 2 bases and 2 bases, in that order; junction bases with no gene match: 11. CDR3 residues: CASSLRLQSGEQETQYF. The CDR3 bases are TGTGCCAGCAGCTTACGACTACAGAGCGGGGAACAAGAGACCCAGTACTTC.

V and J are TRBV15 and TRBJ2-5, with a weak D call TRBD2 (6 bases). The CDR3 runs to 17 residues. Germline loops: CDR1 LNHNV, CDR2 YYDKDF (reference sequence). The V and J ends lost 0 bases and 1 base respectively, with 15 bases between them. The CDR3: CATSRDLEGSPQETQYF. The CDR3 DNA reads TGTGCCACCAGCAGAGATCTGGAGGGGAGCCCCCAAGAGACCCAGTACTTC.

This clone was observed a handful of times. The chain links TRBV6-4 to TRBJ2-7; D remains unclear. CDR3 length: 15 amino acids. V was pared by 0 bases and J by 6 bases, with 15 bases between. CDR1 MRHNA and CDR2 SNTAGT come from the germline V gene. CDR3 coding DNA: TGTGCCAGCAGTGACTCGAATCTGACCGGCGGCGAGCAGTACTTC. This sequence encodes CASSDSNLTGGEQYF.

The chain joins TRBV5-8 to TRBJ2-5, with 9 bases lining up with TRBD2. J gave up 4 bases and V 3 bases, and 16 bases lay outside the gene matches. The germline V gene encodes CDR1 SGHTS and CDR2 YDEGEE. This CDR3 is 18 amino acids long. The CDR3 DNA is TGTGCCAGCAGCTCCTTCACCCCAGGAGGCGGGAGGGGAGAGACCCAGTACTTC. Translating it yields CASSSFTPGGGRGETQYF.